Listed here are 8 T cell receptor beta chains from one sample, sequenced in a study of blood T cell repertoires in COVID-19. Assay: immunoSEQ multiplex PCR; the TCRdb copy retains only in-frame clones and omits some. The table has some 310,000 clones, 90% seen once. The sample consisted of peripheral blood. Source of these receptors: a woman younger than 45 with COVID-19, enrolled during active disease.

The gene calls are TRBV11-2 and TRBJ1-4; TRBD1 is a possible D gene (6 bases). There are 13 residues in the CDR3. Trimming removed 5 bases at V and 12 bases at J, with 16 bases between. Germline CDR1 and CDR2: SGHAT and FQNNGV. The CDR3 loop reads CASSPGEYGELFF. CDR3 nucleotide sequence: TGTGCCAGCAGCCCAGGGGAGTACGGAGAACTGTTTTTT.

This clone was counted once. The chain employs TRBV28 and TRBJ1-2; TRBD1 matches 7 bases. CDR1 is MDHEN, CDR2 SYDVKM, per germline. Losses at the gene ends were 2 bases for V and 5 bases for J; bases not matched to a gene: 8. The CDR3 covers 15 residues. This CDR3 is CASSLDGDSSYGYTF. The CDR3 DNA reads TGTGCCAGCAGTTTAGATGGGGACAGTTCGTATGGCTACACCTTC.

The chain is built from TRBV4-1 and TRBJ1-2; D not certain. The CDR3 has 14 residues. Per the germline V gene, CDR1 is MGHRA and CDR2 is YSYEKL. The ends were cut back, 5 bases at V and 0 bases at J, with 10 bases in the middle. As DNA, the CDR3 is TGCGCCAGCAGCTCGACGGGTCCTAACTATGGCTACACCTTC. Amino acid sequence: CASSSTGPNYGYTF.

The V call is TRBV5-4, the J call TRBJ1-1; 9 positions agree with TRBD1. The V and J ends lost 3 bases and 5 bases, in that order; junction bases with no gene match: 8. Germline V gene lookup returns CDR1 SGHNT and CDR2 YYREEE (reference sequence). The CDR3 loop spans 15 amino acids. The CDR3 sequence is CASSWGQGGGTEAFF. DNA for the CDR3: TGTGCCAGCAGCTGGGGACAGGGAGGGGGGACTGAAGCTTTCTTT.

The CDR3 nucleotides read TGTGCCAGCAGCCGTCAGGGTCACGATTATAGCAATCAGCCCCAGCATTTT. The encoded protein is CASSRQGHDYSNQPQHF. V usage is TRBV5-6 and J usage is TRBJ1-5; TRBD1 might be the D (5 bases). Looked up from germline, CDR1 is SGHDT and CDR2 is YYEEEE. This CDR3 is 17 amino acids long. Trimming removed 4 bases at V and 0 bases at J, with 17 bases between.

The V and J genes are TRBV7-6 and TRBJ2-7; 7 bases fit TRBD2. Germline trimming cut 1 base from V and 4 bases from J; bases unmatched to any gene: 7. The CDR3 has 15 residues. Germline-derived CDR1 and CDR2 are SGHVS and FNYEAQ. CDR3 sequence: CASSLGELAVYEQYF. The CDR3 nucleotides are TGTGCCAGCAGCTTAGGAGAGCTAGCGGTTTACGAGCAGTACTTC.

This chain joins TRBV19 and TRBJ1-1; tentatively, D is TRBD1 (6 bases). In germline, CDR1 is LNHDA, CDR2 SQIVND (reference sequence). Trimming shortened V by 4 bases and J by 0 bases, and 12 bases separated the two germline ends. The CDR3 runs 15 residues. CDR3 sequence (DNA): TGTGCCAGTAGTACGTACACAGGGCTGAACACTGAAGCTTTCTTT. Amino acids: CASSTYTGLNTEAFF.

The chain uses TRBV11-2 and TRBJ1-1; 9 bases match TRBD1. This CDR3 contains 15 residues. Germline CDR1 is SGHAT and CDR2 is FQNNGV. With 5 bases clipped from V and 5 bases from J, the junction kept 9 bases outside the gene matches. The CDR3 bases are TGTGCCAGCAGCCTACAGGGGGCGGATAGTACTGAAGCTTTCTTT. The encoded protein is CASSLQGADSTEAFF.